This TCR beta chain appears in the sequencing data of a study of blood T cell repertoires in COVID-19. The CDR3 runs 13 residues. V gave up 3 bases and J gave up 3 bases, with 7 bases separating them. The germline V gene encodes CDR1 MRHNA and CDR2 SNTAGT. The protocol was immunoSEQ multiplex PCR, while the TCRdb copy is restricted to in-frame clones and leaves out a portion. In the table there are around 71,000 clones, more than 65% of which are singletons. This chain links TRBV6-4 with TRBJ2-3, with D perhaps matching TRBD2 (6 bases). This receptor was identified in a woman aged 80 or over with active or convalescent COVID-19. Sequencing was performed on peripheral blood. In DNA, the CDR3 is TGTGCCAGCAGTGAAGGGACTACAGATACGCAGTATTTT. Translation gives CASSEGTTDTQYF.